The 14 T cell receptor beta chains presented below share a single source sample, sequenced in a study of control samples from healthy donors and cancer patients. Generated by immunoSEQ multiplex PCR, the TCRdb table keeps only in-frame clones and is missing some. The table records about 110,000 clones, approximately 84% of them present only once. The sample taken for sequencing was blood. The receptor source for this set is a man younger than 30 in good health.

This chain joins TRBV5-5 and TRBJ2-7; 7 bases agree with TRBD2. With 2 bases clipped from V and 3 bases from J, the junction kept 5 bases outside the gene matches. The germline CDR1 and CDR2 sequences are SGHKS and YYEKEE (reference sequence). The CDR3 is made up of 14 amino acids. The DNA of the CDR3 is TGTGCCAGCAGCTTCGGGGGAGGGATCTACGAGCAGTACGTC. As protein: CASSFGGGIYEQYV.

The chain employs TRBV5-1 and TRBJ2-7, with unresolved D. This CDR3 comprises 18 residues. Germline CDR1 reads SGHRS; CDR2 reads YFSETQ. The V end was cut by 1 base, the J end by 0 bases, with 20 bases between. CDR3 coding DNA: TGCGCCAGCAGCTTGAGGCCAACTGATGGTACTAACTCCTACGAGCAGTACTTC. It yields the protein CASSLRPTDGTNSYEQYF.

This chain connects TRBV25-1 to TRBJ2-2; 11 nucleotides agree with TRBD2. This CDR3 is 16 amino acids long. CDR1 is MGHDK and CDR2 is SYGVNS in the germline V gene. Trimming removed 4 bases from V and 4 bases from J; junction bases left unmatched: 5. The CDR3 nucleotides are TGTGCCAGCAGTGTCTCACTAGCGGGGGTCACCGGGGAGCTGTTTTTT. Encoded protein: CASSVSLAGVTGELFF.

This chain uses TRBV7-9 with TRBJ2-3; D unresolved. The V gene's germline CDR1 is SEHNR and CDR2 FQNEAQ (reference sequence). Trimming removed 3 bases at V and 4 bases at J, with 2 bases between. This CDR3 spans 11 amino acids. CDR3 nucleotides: TGTGCCAGCAGCTTCCCAGATACGCAGTATTTT. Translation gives CASSFPDTQYF.

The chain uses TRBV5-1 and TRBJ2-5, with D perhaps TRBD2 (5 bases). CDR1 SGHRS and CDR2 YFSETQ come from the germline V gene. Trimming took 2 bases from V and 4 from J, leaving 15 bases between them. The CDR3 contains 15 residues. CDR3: CASSFDSSRSETQYF. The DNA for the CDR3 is TGCGCCAGCAGCTTCGACTCTAGCCGCTCAGAGACCCAGTACTTC.

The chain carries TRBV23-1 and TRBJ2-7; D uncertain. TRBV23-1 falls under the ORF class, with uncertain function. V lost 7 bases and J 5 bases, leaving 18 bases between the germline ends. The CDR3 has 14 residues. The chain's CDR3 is CASTRGRMRHEQYF. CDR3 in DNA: TGCGCCAGCACCCGAGGACGGATGAGGCACGAGCAGTACTTC.

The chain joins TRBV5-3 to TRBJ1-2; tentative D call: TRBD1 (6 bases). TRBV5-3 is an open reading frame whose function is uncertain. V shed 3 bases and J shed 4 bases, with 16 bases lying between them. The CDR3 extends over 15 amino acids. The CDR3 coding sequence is TGTGCCAGAAGCTCAGGGACACCGGTATTCTATGGCTACACCTTC. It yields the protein CARSSGTPVFYGYTF.

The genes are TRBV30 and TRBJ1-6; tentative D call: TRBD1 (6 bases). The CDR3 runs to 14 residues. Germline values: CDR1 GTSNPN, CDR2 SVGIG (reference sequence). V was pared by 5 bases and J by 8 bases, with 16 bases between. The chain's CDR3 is CAWSGRGGDSPLHF. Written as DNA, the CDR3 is TGTGCCTGGTCGGGCAGGGGCGGGGATTCACCCCTCCACTTT.

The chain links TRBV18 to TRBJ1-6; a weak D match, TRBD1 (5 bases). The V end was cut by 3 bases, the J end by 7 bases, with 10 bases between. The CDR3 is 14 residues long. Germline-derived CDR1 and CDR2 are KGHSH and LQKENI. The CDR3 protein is CASSPDKGNSPLHF. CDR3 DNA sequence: TGTGCCAGCTCACCGGACAAAGGGAATTCACCCCTCCACTTT. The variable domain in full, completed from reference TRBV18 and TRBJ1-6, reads NAGVMQNPRHLVRRRGQEARLRCSPMKGHSHVYWYRQLPEEGLKFMVYLQKENIIDESGMPKERFSAEFPKEGPSILRIQQVVRGDSAAYFCASSPDKGNSPLHFGNGTRLTVT.

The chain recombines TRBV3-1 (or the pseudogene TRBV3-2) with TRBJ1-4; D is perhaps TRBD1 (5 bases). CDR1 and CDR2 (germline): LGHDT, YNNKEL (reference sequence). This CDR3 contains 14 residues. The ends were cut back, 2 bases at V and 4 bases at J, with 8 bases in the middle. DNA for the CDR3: TGTGCCAGCAGCCAACAGGGTTATAATGAAAAACTGTTTTTT. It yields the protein CASSQQGYNEKLFF.

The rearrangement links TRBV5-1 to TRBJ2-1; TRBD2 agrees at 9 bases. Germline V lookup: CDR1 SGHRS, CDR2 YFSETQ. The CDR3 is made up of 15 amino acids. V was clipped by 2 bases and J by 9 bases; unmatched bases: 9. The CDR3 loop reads CASSFRAGTSFEQFF. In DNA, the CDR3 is TGCGCCAGCAGCTTTAGGGCCGGGACTAGCTTTGAGCAGTTCTTC.

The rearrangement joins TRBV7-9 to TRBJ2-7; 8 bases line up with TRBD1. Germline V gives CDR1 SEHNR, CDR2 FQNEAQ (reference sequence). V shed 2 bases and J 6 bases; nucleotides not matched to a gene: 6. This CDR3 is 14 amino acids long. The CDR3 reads CASSLPTGAAEQYF. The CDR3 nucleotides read TGTGCCAGCAGCTTACCGACAGGGGCGGCCGAGCAGTACTTC.

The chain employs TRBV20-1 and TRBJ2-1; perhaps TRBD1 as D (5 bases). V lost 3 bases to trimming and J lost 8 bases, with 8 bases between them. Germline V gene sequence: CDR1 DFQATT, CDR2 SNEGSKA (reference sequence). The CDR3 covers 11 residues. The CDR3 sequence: CSASQGYEQFF. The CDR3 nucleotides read TGCAGTGCTAGTCAGGGTTATGAGCAGTTCTTC.

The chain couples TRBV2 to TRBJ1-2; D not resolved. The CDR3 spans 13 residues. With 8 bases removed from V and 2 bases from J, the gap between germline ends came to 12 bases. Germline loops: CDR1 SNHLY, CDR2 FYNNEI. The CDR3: CASSVAMNYGYTF. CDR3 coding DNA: TGTGCCAGCTCGGTGGCAATGAACTATGGCTACACCTTC.